These 19 T cell receptor beta chains originate from one sample sequenced in a study of control samples from healthy donors and cancer patients. Using immunoSEQ multiplex PCR, the repertoire was profiled, and TCRdb retains in-frame clones only, with some absent. The profile shows about 110,000 clones, 88% of them singletons. The sequenced sample consisted of PBMCs. Source of these receptors: an older woman with lung cancer.

The rearrangement joins TRBV12-3 or TRBV12-4 to TRBJ1-1; D remains unclear. The CDR3 totals 13 residues. V lost 6 bases and J 1 base, leaving 9 bases between the germline ends. This CDR3 is CASRRTPNTEAFF. As DNA, the CDR3 is TGTGCCAGCAGGAGGACCCCGAACACTGAAGCTTTCTTT.

This rearrangement joins TRBV5-6 to TRBJ1-2, with D uncertain. This CDR3 is 14 amino acids long. CDR1 is SGHDT and CDR2 is YYEEEE in the germline V gene. The ends were cut back, 3 bases at V and 8 bases at J, with 17 bases in the middle. The DNA of the CDR3 is TGTGCCAGCAGCTGGTTAGGGCCCTCTAACGGCTACACCTTC. Translating gives CASSWLGPSNGYTF.

The chain employs TRBV7-9 and TRBJ2-7, with D possibly TRBD1 on 6 matching bases. With 6 bases removed from V and 9 bases from J, the gap between germline ends came to 15 bases. The CDR3 totals 12 residues. CDR1 and CDR2 (germline): SEHNR, FQNEAQ (reference sequence). CDR3 sequence reads: CASSFSPTGQYF. CDR3 DNA sequence: TGTGCCAGCAGTTTTTCACCGACAGGGCAGTACTTC.

In its sample, this clone was seen a few times. Additional DNA sequences in this sample encode the identical CDR3. This CDR3 is CASSMGRGRGDYGYTF. DNA for the CDR3: TGTGCCAGTAGTATGGGTCGCGGCAGGGGGGACTATGGCTACACCTTC. The rearrangement links TRBV19 to TRBJ1-2; 7 bases map to TRBD1. The trim removed 3 bases at V and 3 bases at J, leaving 10 bases unmatched. This CDR3 has 16 residues. In germline, CDR1 is LNHDA, CDR2 SQIVND (reference sequence).

The J gene is TRBJ2-5, the V gene TRBV18, with 8 positions matching TRBD2. CDR1 KGHSH and CDR2 LQKENI come from the germline V gene. The V and J ends lost 5 bases and 5 bases, in that order; junction bases with no gene match: 10. The CDR3 length is 15 residues. In DNA, the CDR3 is TGTGCCAGCTCATCTGTAGCGGGGCTCAGGGAGACCCAGTACTTC. Its protein is CASSSVAGLRETQYF. Complete variable domain (other parts from reference TRBV18 and TRBJ2-5): NAGVMQNPRHLVRRRGQEARLRCSPMKGHSHVYWYRQLPEEGLKFMVYLQKENIIDESGMPKERFSAEFPKEGPSILRIQQVVRGDSAAYFCASSSVAGLRETQYFGPGTRLLVL.

The chain uses TRBV29-1 and TRBJ1-2; the D gene is possibly TRBD1 (5 bases). V lost 0 bases and J lost 5, with 10 bases in between. The CDR3 contains 13 residues. Germline V gives CDR1 SQVTM, CDR2 ANQGSEA. The CDR3 DNA sequence: TGCAGCGTTGAAGAGTCAGGGTGGTATGGCTACACCTTC. Translating gives CSVEESGWYGYTF.

The J gene is TRBJ1-4, the V gene TRBV12-1; the tabulated D call, TRBD1, remains unverified against the DNA. TRBV12-1 is a pseudogene locus. The CDR3 is 15 residues long. As DNA, the CDR3 is TGTGCCAGCAGCCGGGACAAATCCTCTAATGAAAAACTGTTTTTT. Its translation: CASSRDKSSNEKLFF.

The chain combines TRBV5-6 with TRBJ1-1; D is unresolved. Germline V gene data show CDR1 as SGHDT and CDR2 as YYEEEE. This CDR3 has 13 residues. V was pared by 0 bases and J by 11 bases, with 14 bases between. The CDR3 protein is CASSLGRGGDAFF. The CDR3 DNA follows: TGTGCCAGCAGCTTGGGGCGAGGCGGTGATGCTTTCTTT. Based on the CDR3 plus reference TRBV5-6 and TRBJ1-1, the full variable domain is DAGVTQSPTHLIKTRGQQVTLRCSPKSGHDTVSWYQQALGQGPQFIFQYYEEEERQRGNFPDRFSGHQFPNYSSELNVNALLLGDSALYLCASSLGRGGDAFFGQGTRLTVV.

The chain has TRBV13 and TRBJ1-2; tentatively, D is TRBD1 (5 bases). The CDR3 has 13 amino acids. Trimming left V 4 bases short and J 3 bases short, with 9 bases between. Germline V gene sequence: CDR1 PRHDT, CDR2 FYEKMQ (reference sequence). The CDR3 here is CASSSAGHYGYTF. CDR3 in DNA: TGTGCCAGCAGCTCGGCGGGGCACTATGGCTACACCTTC.

J is TRBJ2-7 and V is TRBV7-9; no reliable D call. CDR1 and CDR2 (germline): SEHNR, FQNEAQ (reference sequence). There are 13 residues in the CDR3. V lost 5 bases, J lost 3 bases, and 11 bases lay in between. The CDR3 DNA follows: TGTGCCAGCAGCCTCTCACCGCTCTACGAGCAGTACTTC. This sequence encodes CASSLSPLYEQYF.

The chain employs TRBV6-4 and TRBJ2-7, with TRBD2 identical over 8 bases. V lost 6 bases and J lost 1; bases outside the gene matches: 8. The CDR3 contains 15 residues. Per the germline V gene, CDR1 is MRHNA and CDR2 is SNTAGT. This chain's CDR3 is CASSALAEASYEQYF. CDR3 sequence (DNA): TGTGCCAGCAGCGCACTAGCGGAGGCGTCCTACGAGCAGTACTTC.

V is TRBV18 and J is TRBJ1-1; D remains unclear. Germline V gene data show CDR1 as KGHSH and CDR2 as LQKENI. The CDR3 extends over 12 amino acids. Trimming pared 7 bases from V and 10 bases from J, leaving 16 bases between. The CDR3 nucleotides are TGTGCCAGCTTATTACCCCCGGGAGTAGCTTTCTTT. Its protein is CASLLPPGVAFF. The complete variable domain, with remaining parts taken from reference TRBV18 and TRBJ1-1, reads NAGVMQNPRHLVRRRGQEARLRCSPMKGHSHVYWYRQLPEEGLKFMVYLQKENIIDESGMPKERFSAEFPKEGPSILRIQQVVRGDSAAYFCASLLPPGVAFFGQGTRLTVV.

The genes are TRBV7-8 and TRBJ1-3; tentatively, D is TRBD1 (5 bases). Germline values: CDR1 SGHVS, CDR2 FQNEAQ. Deletions cut 1 base from V and 0 bases from J, with 10 bases between. The CDR3 contains 16 residues. CDR3 loop: CASSLGGGFSGNTIYF. The CDR3 DNA is TGTGCCAGCAGCTTAGGTGGGGGGTTCTCTGGAAACACCATATATTTT.

This clone was seen once. This sequence joins TRBV5-1 and TRBJ1-2, with 11 bases that match TRBD1. The CDR3 extends over 14 amino acids. V gave up 4 bases and J gave up 8 bases; unmatched junction bases: 7. Germline CDR1 is SGHRS and CDR2 is YFSETQ. Here the CDR3 DNA reads TGCGCCAGCAGCCCCCGGGACAGGGGGACCGGCTACACCTTC. It codes for CASSPRDRGTGYTF.

The chain has TRBV29-1 and TRBJ2-3; D unclear. The CDR3 has 11 amino acids. V was trimmed by 4 bases and J by 6 bases, leaving 8 bases between them. Germline V gene data show CDR1 as SQVTM and CDR2 as ANQGSEA. CDR3 residues: CSVVGGDTQYF. CDR3 nucleotides: TGCAGCGTTGTGGGTGGTGATACGCAGTATTTT.

V usage is TRBV6-1 and J usage is TRBJ1-5, with D perhaps matching TRBD1 (5 bases). The CDR3 has 16 amino acids. The germline gives CDR1 MNHNS, CDR2 SASEGT. Trimming removed 3 bases at V and 4 bases at J, with 16 bases between. The CDR3 is CASSEDLRGLNQPQHF. The CDR3 DNA is TGTGCCAGCAGTGAGGACTTGAGGGGTCTAAATCAGCCCCAGCATTTT.

This clone showed up just once. The chain links TRBV7-9 to TRBJ2-7; no clear D. This CDR3 contains 17 residues. Per germline, CDR1 SEHNR and CDR2 FQNEAQ (reference sequence). Trimming removed 4 bases at V and 0 bases at J, with 19 bases between. In DNA, the CDR3 is TGTGCCAGCAGCTCAAACACCTGGGGTTACAGCTCCTACGAGCAGTACTTC. Its protein product is CASSSNTWGYSSYEQYF.

This chain links TRBV2 with TRBJ2-5, with a tentative D call TRBD2 (6 bases). Germline values: CDR1 SNHLY, CDR2 FYNNEI. The CDR3 covers 12 residues. V was clipped by 4 bases and J by 7 bases, with 10 bases between them. The CDR3 here is CASSGAGWTQYF. The CDR3 DNA reads as TGTGCCAGCAGTGGTGCGGGATGGACCCAGTACTTC.

The chain couples TRBV2 to TRBJ1-3, with D uncertain. CDR1 SNHLY and CDR2 FYNNEI come from the germline V gene. The CDR3 has 14 residues. Deletions cut 7 bases from V and 2 bases from J, with 12 bases between. The CDR3 nucleotides are TGTGCCAGCACCTCCACGGGAGCTGGAAACACCATATATTTT. This codes for CASTSTGAGNTIYF.